A single T cell receptor beta chain is shown here with its context. What it binds is unknown. The record originates from a study of cytomegalovirus exposure and HLA in healthy donors. Regarding the study as a whole: Several of the most significant clusters were apparently associated with common viral pathogens in a later analysis.

Primers: 60 Vbeta forward and 13 Jbeta reverse. Method: immunoSEQ multiplex PCR; TCRdb's copy keeps in-frame clones and lacks some. This repertoire includes approximately 110,000 clones. The CDR3 runs to 14 residues. The germline gives CDR1 LGHNA, CDR2 YSLEER. Trimming at V came to 4 bases and at J to 6 bases, leaving 6 bases not matched to a gene. The TCR sequence derives from a young man in good health and CMV-seronegative. V usage is TRBV4-3 and J usage is TRBJ2-3; 8 bases are a match to TRBD2. Sequences were obtained from PBMCs. The chain's CDR3 is CASSPGLASDTQYF. The CDR3 DNA reads TGCGCCAGCAGCCCCGGACTAGCTTCTGATACGCAGTATTTT.